The clone carrying this T cell receptor (beta chain) came up once. The antigen is undetermined. This sample was included in a study of T cell responses to AZD1222 COVID-19 vaccine. Study background: Pooled samples include second doses given at about 4 or 12 weeks.

Overall study results and limits: The number of AZD1222 recipients seropositive at baseline was only five to seven. Sampled repertoires all dated from after the peak T cell response. Within unmutated variant regions lay the reported targets of nearly half of spike-specific TCRs.

Sequencing was performed with immunoSEQ multiplex PCR; in TCRdb, only in-frame clones are kept and a portion is missing. The data show around 120,000 clones, with roughly 84% seen just once and 6.5% to 9% held by the top ten. This TCR derives from an adult in good health. The sequenced sample was peripheral blood, obtained on day 0 of AZD1222 vaccination.

The CDR3 region is CASSSGTLLSTDTQYF. The CDR3, as DNA: TGCGCCAGCAGCTCCGGGACCCTCCTTAGCACAGATACGCAGTATTTT. The chain recombines TRBV5-1 with TRBJ2-3, with D possibly being TRBD1 or TRBD2 (5 bases each). This CDR3 comprises 16 residues. V was pared by 3 bases and J by 0 bases, with 14 bases between. The germline V gene encodes CDR1 SGHRS and CDR2 YFSETQ. Variable domain in full (rest from reference TRBV5-1 and TRBJ2-3): KAGVTQTPRYLIKTRGQQVTLSCSPISGHRSVSWYQQTPGQGLQFLFEYFSETQRNKGNFPGRFSGRQFSNSRSEMNVSTLELGDSALYLCASSSGTLLSTDTQYFGPGTRLTVL.